Included here is one T cell receptor beta chain sequence, with context. Per the authors' pipeline: Reference gene primer amplification gave nucleated cell count estimates. Clones were read by immunoSEQ multiplex PCR, and TCRdb kept only the in-frame ones, dropping some. V and J calls and clone size are given by that table; D and trimming were obtained from the DNA. The sample includes 390,000 or so clones, roughly four fifths of them seen just once. The data derive from a study of blood T cell repertoires in COVID-19. CDR1 is SGHTA and CDR2 is FQGNSA in the germline V gene. V was pared by 4 bases and J by 3 bases, with 10 bases between. The CDR3 sequence is 13 residues long.

This clonotype was sampled from a woman aged 45-59 years who had recovered from COVID-19. This chain links TRBV7-2 with TRBJ2-7, with D possibly matching TRBD2 (6 bases). Sequencing was done on a sample of PBMCs or T cells enriched from blood (not recorded which). This chain's CDR3 is CASSYTTSYEQYF. For the CDR3, the DNA is TGTGCCAGCAGCTATACGACTAGCTACGAGCAGTACTTC.